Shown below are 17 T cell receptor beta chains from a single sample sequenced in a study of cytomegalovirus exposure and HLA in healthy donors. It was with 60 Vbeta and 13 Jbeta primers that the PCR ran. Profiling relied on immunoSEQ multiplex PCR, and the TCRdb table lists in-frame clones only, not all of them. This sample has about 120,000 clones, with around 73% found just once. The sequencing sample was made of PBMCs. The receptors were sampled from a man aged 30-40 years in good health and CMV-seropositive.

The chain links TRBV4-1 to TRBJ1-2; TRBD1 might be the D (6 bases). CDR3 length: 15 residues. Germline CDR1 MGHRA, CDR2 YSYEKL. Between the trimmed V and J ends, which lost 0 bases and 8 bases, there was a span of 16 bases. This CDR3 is CASSQDPAGGRGYTF. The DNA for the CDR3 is TGCGCCAGCAGCCAAGATCCGGCGGGGGGCCGGGGCTACACCTTC.

CDR3 bases: TGTGCCAGCAGCCGAAGCGGAAGCTCCTACGAGCAGTACTTC. Translated, it gives CASSRSGSSYEQYF. The J gene is TRBJ2-7, the V gene TRBV7-6; D perhaps matches TRBD2 (5 bases). From germline, CDR1 is SGHVS and CDR2 FNYEAQ. Between the trimmed V and J ends, which lost 5 bases and 0 bases, there was a span of 11 bases. The CDR3 length is 14 residues.

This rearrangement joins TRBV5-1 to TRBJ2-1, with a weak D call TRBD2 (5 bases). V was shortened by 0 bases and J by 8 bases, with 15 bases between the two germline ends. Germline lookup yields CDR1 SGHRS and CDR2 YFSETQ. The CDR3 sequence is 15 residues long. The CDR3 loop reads CASSLEVRGDHEQFF. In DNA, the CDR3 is TGCGCCAGCAGCTTGGAGGTCCGGGGAGACCATGAGCAGTTCTTC. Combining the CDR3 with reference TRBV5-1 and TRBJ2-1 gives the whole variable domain KAGVTQTPRYLIKTRGQQVTLSCSPISGHRSVSWYQQTPGQGLQFLFEYFSETQRNKGNFPGRFSGRQFSNSRSEMNVSTLELGDSALYLCASSLEVRGDHEQFFGPGTRLTVL.

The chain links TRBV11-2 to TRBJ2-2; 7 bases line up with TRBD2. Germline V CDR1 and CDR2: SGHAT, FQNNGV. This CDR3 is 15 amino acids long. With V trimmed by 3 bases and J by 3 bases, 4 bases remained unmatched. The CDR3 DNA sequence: TGTGCCAGCAGCTTCAAGCGGGGTGACACCGGGGAGCTGTTTTTT. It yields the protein CASSFKRGDTGELFF.

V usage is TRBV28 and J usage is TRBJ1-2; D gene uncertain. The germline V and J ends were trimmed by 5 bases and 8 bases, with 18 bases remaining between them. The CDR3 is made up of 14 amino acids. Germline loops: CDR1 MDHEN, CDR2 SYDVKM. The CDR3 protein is CASSLYREGGGYTF. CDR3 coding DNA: TGTGCCAGCAGTCTATACCGGGAGGGCGGAGGCTACACCTTC.

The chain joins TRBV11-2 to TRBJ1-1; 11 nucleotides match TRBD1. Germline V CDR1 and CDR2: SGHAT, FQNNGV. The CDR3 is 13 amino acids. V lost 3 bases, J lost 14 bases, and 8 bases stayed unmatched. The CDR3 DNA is TGTGCCAGCAGCTTGGGGCGGACAGGGGGCTGCTTCTTT. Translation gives CASSLGRTGGCFF.

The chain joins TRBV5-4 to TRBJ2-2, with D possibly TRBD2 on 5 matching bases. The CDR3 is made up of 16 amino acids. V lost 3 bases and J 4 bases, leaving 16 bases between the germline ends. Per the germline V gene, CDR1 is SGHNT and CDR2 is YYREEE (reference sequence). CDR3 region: CASSSGSVRATGELFF. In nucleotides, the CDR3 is TGTGCCAGCAGCTCCGGATCGGTGCGGGCCACCGGGGAGCTGTTTTTT.

This CDR3 is CASSPGSGFYGYTF. In DNA form, the CDR3 reads TGTGCCAGTAGTCCCGGGAGCGGATTCTATGGCTACACCTTC. This chain links TRBV19 with TRBJ1-2; D is unclear. Germline CDR1 and CDR2: LNHDA and SQIVND (reference sequence). This CDR3 spans 14 amino acids. Trimming took 5 bases from V and 4 from J, leaving 14 bases between them.

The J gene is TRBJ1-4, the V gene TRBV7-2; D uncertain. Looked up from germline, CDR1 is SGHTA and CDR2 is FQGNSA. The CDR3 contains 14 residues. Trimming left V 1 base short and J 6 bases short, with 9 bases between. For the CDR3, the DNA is TGTGCCAGCAGCTTAGGCGGCAGAGATGAAAAACTGTTTTTT. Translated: CASSLGGRDEKLFF.

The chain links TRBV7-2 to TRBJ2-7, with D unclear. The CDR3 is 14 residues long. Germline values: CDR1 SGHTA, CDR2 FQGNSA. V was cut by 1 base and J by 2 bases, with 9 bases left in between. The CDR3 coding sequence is TGTGCCAGCAGCTTAGAAATCTACCCCTACGAGCAGTACTTC. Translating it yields CASSLEIYPYEQYF.

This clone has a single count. CDR3 sequence: CASSPGQGAVGNTIYF. DNA for the CDR3: TGTGCCAGCTCACCTGGGCAGGGGGCCGTCGGAAACACCATATATTTT. The chain joins TRBV18 to TRBJ1-3; TRBD1 agrees at 8 bases. Germline V gene sequence: CDR1 KGHSH, CDR2 LQKENI. This CDR3 comprises 16 residues. The V segment lost 3 bases and the J segment 4 bases; nucleotides outside the gene matches: 8.

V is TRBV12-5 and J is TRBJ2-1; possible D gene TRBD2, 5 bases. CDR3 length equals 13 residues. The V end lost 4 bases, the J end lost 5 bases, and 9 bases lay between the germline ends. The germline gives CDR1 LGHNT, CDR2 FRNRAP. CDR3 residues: CASGSRANNEQFF. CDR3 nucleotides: TGTGCTAGTGGTTCGAGGGCAAACAATGAGCAGTTCTTC.

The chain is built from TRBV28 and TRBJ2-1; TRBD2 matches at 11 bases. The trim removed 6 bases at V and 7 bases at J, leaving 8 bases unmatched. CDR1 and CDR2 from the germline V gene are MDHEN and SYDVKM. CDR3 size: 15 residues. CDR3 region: CASRHSGRAQNEQFF. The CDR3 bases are TGTGCCAGCAGACATAGCGGGAGGGCCCAAAATGAGCAGTTCTTC.

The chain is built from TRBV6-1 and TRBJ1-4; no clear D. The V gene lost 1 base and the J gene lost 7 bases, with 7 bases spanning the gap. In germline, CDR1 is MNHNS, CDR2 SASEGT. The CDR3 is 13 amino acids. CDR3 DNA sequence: TGTGCCAGCAGTGAAGAAGGGAGTGAAAAACTGTTTTTT. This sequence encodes CASSEEGSEKLFF.

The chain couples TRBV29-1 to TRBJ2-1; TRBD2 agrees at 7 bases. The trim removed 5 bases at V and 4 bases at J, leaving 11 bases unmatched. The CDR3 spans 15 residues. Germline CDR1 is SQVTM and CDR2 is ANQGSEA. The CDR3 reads CSVSGLDPPYNEQFF. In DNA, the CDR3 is TGCAGCGTTTCCGGACTAGATCCCCCGTACAATGAGCAGTTCTTC.

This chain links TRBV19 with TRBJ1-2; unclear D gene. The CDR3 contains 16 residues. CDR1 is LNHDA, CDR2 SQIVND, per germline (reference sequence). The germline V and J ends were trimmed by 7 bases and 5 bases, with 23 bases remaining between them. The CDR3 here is CASTPFIRELSYGYTF. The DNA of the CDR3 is TGTGCCAGTACCCCATTTATTCGAGAACTTAGTTATGGCTACACCTTC.

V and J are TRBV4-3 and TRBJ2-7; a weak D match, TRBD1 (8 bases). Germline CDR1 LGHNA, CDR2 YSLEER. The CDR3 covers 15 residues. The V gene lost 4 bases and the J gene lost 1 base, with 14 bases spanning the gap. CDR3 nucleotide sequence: TGCGCCAGCAGCCGATTACAGGGGGGGTCCTACGAGCAGTACTTC. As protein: CASSRLQGGSYEQYF.